The 7 T cell receptor beta chains below were found in one sample sequenced in a study of response to subunit inactivated influenza vaccine. Each CDR3 protein gets one entry after TCRdb re-called the RT-PCR reads with MiXCR. This table holds roughly 650,000 distinct CDR3 sequences, approximately 14% found once. The sample here was PBMCs from blood, taken roughly 12 days after vaccination. These receptors were obtained from a man over 45 who received an inactivated influenza vaccine.

The J gene is TRBJ1-2, the V gene TRBV28; 10 nucleotides agree with TRBD1. Germline loops: CDR1 MDHEN, CDR2 SYDVKM. The CDR3 length is 14 residues. With 4 bases clipped from V and 11 bases from J, the junction kept 10 bases outside the gene matches. CDR3 region: CASSYSGGDRGYTF. For the CDR3, the DNA is TGTGCCAGCAGTTATTCCGGAGGGGACAGGGGTTACACCTTC.

This chain connects TRBV7-8 to TRBJ2-5; 7 bases are shared with TRBD1. V trimming: 1 base; J trimming: 2 bases; junction bases outside the gene matches: 16. This CDR3 comprises 19 residues. Germline CDR1 reads SGHVS; CDR2 reads FQNEAQ. CDR3 nucleotides: TGTGCCAGCAGCTTAGTTAGGCAGGGGGTGTTGGATGTGCAAGAGACCCAGTACTTC. Its protein is CASSLVRQGVLDVQETQYF.

The chain employs TRBV7-2 and TRBJ2-3; a weak D match, TRBD2 (6 bases). The V end lost 1 base, the J end lost 3 bases, and 14 bases lay between the germline ends. The length of the CDR3 is 16 residues. Per the germline V gene, CDR1 is SGHTA and CDR2 is FQGNSA. Here the CDR3 reads CASSLVWRDPTDTQYF. DNA for the CDR3: TGTGCCAGCAGCTTAGTTTGGCGGGATCCTACAGATACGCAGTATTTT.

V is TRBV10-2 and J is TRBJ2-1, with 10 bases aligning to TRBD2. Germline CDR1 reads WSHSY; CDR2 reads SAAADI. The CDR3 extends over 16 amino acids. Trimming cost V 5 bases and J 1 base; bases outside gene matches: 5. In DNA form, the CDR3 reads TGCGCCAGCAGTACGGGACTAGCGCTATCCTACAATGAGCAGTTCTTC. Amino acids: CASSTGLALSYNEQFF.

The chain links TRBV19 to TRBJ2-1; 11 positions match TRBD2. With V trimmed by 7 bases and J by 1 base, 6 bases remained unmatched. This CDR3 is 16 amino acids long. In germline, CDR1 is LNHDA, CDR2 SQIVND (reference sequence). The CDR3 region is CASTASGRPSYNEQFF. The CDR3 DNA reads TGTGCCAGTACCGCTAGCGGGAGGCCTTCCTACAATGAGCAGTTCTTC.

This clonotype was counted between two and nine times. For the CDR3, the DNA is TGTGCCAGCAGCCAAGATCTTGGGACCCTTAATGAAAAACTGTTTTTT. Its translation is CASSQDLGTLNEKLFF. This chain uses TRBV4-2 with TRBJ1-4; TRBD1 might be the D (5 bases). The CDR3 contains 16 residues. The germline V gene has CDR1 LGHNA and CDR2 YNFKEQ. V shed 0 bases and J shed 4 bases, with 12 bases lying between them.

This clonotype appeared once. This chain uses TRBV30 with TRBJ1-2; 9 positions agree with TRBD1. The CDR3 loop spans 12 amino acids. V lost 5 bases, J lost 8 bases, and 6 bases stayed unmatched. The germline CDR1 and CDR2 sequences are GTSNPN and SVGIG (reference sequence). CDR3 in amino acids: CAWGQGSGGYTF. The CDR3 DNA reads as TGTGCCTGGGGACAGGGGTCGGGAGGCTACACCTTC.